This T cell receptor beta chain is drawn from a study of cytomegalovirus exposure and HLA in healthy donors. The study, taken as a whole, reports: It was reported that the classifier diagnosed cytomegalovirus status with high specificity and sensitivity in both the original and validation cohorts.

Donors sampled were nominally healthy, though unrecorded immune exposures were likely. The trim removed 4 bases at V and 3 bases at J, leaving 17 bases unmatched. Germline assignment: CDR1 SGHRS and CDR2 YFSETQ. The CDR3 totals 18 residues. With respect to this clone: Its antigen remains unidentified.

In the PCR, 60 Vbeta and 13 Jbeta primers were used. Assay used: immunoSEQ multiplex PCR; TCRdb lists only in-frame clones, some missing. This repertoire shows 80,000 to 95,000 clones, less than 65% found once; its top ten account for around 6.3%. This TCR was sampled from a woman under 40 in good health and CMV-seronegative. The chain uses TRBV5-1 and TRBJ1-2; 8 positions match TRBD1. The sequenced sample consisted of PBMCs. The CDR3 sequence is CASSPRGQGIVVDYGYTF. CDR3 nucleotide sequence: TGCGCCAGCAGCCCTAGAGGACAGGGAATCGTGGTTGACTATGGCTACACCTTC.